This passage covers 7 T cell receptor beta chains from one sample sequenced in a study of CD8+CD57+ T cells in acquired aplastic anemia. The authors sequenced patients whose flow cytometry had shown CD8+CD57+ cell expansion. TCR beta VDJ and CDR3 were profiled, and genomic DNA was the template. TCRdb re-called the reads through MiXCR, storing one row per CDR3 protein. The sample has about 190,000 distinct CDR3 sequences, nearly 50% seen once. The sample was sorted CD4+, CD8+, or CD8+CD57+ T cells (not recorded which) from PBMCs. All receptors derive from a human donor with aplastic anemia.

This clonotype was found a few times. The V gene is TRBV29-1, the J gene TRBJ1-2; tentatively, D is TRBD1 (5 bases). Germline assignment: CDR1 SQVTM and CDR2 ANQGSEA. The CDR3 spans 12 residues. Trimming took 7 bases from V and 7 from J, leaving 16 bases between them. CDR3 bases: TGCAGCGAGATCACAGGTCTGGGTGGCTACACCTTC. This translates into CSEITGLGGYTF. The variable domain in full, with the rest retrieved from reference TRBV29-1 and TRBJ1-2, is SAVISQKPSRDICQRGTSLTIQCQVDSQVTMMFWYRQQPGQSLTLIATANQGSEATYESGFVIDKFPISRPNLTFSTLTVSNMSPEDSSIYLCSEITGLGGYTFGSGTRLTVV.

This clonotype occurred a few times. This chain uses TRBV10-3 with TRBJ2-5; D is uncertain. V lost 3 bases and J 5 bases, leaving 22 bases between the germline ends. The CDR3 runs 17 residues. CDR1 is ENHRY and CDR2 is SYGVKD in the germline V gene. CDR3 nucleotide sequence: TGTGCCATCAGTGATCCGGACCTAGTAGTCTCGAAGGAGACCCAGTACTTC. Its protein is CAISDPDLVVSKETQYF.

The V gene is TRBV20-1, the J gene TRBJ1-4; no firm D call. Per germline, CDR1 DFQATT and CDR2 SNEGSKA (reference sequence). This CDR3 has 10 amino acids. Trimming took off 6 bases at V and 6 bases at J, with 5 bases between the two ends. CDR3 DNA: TGCAGTGCCCAAGATGAAAAACTGTTTTTT. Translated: CSAQDEKLFF.

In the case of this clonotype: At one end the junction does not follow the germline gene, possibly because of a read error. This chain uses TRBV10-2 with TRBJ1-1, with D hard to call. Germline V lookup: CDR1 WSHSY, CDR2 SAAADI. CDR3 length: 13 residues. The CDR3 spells CASSVGSGTEAFF. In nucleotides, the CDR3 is TGTGCCAGCAGCGTAGGGTCAGGAACTGAAGCTTTCTTT.

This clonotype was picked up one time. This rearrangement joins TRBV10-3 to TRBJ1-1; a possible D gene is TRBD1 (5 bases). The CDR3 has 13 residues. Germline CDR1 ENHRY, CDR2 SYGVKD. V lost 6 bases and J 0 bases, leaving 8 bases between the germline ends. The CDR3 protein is CAIRTDMNTEAFF. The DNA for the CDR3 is TGTGCCATCAGGACAGATATGAACACTGAAGCTTTCTTT.

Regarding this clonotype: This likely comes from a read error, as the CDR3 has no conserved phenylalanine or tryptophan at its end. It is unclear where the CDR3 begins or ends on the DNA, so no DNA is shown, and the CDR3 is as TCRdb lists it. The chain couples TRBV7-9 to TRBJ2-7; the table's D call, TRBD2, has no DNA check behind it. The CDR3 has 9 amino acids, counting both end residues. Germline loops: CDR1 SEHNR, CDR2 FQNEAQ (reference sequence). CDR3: CASRSGLAG.

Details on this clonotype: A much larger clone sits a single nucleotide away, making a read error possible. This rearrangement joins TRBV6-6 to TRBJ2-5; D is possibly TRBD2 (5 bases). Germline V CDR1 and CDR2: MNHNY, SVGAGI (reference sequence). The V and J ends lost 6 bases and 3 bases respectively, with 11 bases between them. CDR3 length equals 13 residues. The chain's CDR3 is CASRGRGEETQYF. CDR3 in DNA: TGTGCCAGCAGAGGACGGGGTGAAGAGACCCAGTACTTC.